This T cell receptor beta chain was found in a study of CD8 T cells in Susac syndrome. Reverse transcription used about 0.45 to 1 ug RNA and random hexamers. TCRdb re-derived calls from the immunoSEQ multiplex PCR reads in MiXCR, one entry per CDR3 protein. The repertoire holds about 190,000 distinct CDR3 sequences, with approximately 94% as singletons. There are 14 residues in the CDR3. Trimming shortened V by 5 bases and J by 12 bases, and 23 bases separated the two germline ends. Germline CDR1 reads DFQATT; CDR2 reads SNEGSKA (reference sequence). V and J are TRBV20-1 and TRBJ1-5; D uncertain. Sample: CD4+ T cells from PBMCs. The receptor comes from a human donor in good health. In nucleotides, the CDR3 is TGCAGTGCTCCATTCCCCAGGCTCTCCAGCAGCCAGCATTTT. Translation: CSAPFPRLSSSQHF.